This record looks at one T cell receptor beta chain sequence and its context. This sample stems from a study of blood T cell repertoires in COVID-19. Across the study: COVID-19 samples, acute and convalescent, were from the United States, Italy and Spain. From T cells, B-cell-depleted T cells, or PBMCs came the material, which was cDNA or gDNA.

Sequenced by immunoSEQ multiplex PCR; TCRdb stores in-frame clones only, minus some. The table lists roughly 280,000 clones, 75% to 90% of them singletons. Participant-given clinical history determined each cohort assignment. Germline assignment: CDR1 MNHEY and CDR2 SMNVEV (reference sequence). J gave up 4 bases and V 6 bases, and 14 bases lay outside the gene matches. The CDR3 length is 16 residues. This chain links TRBV27 with TRBJ1-2; TRBD1 matches at 7 bases. What was sequenced was PBMCs or T cells enriched from blood (not recorded which). The clonotype was recovered from a woman aged 25-40 years with acute COVID-19. In DNA, the CDR3 is TGTGCCAGCAGGTTTGGTGGGGGACAGAGTCCCTATGGCTACACCTTC. It encodes CASRFGGGQSPYGYTF.